These 29 T cell receptor beta chains share one sample of origin, sequenced in a study of T cells after yellow fever vaccination. Each CDR3 protein is one row after TCRdb ran MiXCR on the 5' RACE reads. The table lists more than 350,000 distinct CDR3 sequences, approximately 10% of them singletons. Sequences were derived from PBMCs, sampled on the day of the first yellow fever vaccination. Receptors were obtained from a man aged 18 to 29 who received the YFV17D yellow fever vaccine.

This clonotype was observed a handful of times. This chain links TRBV12-5 with TRBJ2-1; no clear D. V dropped 1 base and J dropped 2 bases, with 9 bases sitting between them. Germline V CDR1 and CDR2: LGHNT, FRNRAP. The CDR3 consists of 15 residues. Here the CDR3 DNA reads TGTGCTAGTGGTTTGGGGGGTCTTACCTACAATGAGCAGTTCTTC. Amino acid sequence: CASGLGGLTYNEQFF.

The chain employs TRBV5-1 and TRBJ2-5; D may be TRBD1 or TRBD2 (5 bases each). Germline V gene data show CDR1 as SGHRS and CDR2 as YFSETQ. The germline V and J ends were trimmed by 4 bases and 4 bases, with 11 bases remaining between them. This CDR3 spans 13 amino acids. CDR3 residues: CASSPWDPETQYF. The DNA for the CDR3 is TGCGCCAGCAGCCCCTGGGACCCAGAGACCCAGTACTTC.

This chain connects TRBV7-6 to TRBJ2-7, with TRBD2 matching 9 bases. This CDR3 is 15 amino acids long. CDR1 SGHVS and CDR2 FNYEAQ come from the germline V gene. With V trimmed by 1 base and J by 4 bases, 5 bases remained unmatched. CDR3 in amino acids: CASSLGLADLYEQYV. The CDR3 region has the DNA TGTGCCAGCAGCTTAGGACTAGCGGATCTATACGAGCAGTACGTC.

V and J are TRBV2 and TRBJ1-3; no clear D. V lost 8 bases, J lost 4 bases, and 15 bases lay in between. The CDR3 sequence is 14 residues long. Germline V CDR1 and CDR2: SNHLY, FYNNEI. The CDR3 DNA is TGTGCCAGCGGTGGCCATTCGGGGGGAAACACCATATATTTT. This sequence encodes CASGGHSGGNTIYF. The full variable domain, completed using reference TRBV2 and TRBJ1-3, is EPEVTQTPSHQVTQMGQEVILRCVPISNHLYFYWYRQILGQKVEFLVSFYNNEISEKSEIFDDQFSVERPDGSNFTLKIRSTKLEDSAMYFCASGGHSGGNTIYFGEGSWLTVV.

This clonotype came up a few times. The chain uses TRBV27 and TRBJ2-2, with 7 bases matching TRBD2. Per germline, CDR1 MNHEY and CDR2 SMNVEV (reference sequence). The CDR3 has 16 amino acids. The J segment lost 4 bases and the V segment lost 3 bases, leaving 8 bases of the junction unmatched. The CDR3 here is CASSLASGVFTGELFF. CDR3 in DNA: TGTGCCAGCAGTTTGGCCAGCGGGGTGTTCACCGGGGAGCTGTTTTTT.

The chain couples TRBV12-3 or TRBV12-4 to TRBJ1-2; tentative D call: TRBD1 (5 bases). The CDR3 contains 14 residues. Trimming stripped 1 base from V and 4 bases from J, with 10 bases between. The CDR3 reads CASSLGERGYGYTF. CDR3 sequence (DNA): TGTGCCAGCAGTTTAGGGGAAAGGGGCTATGGCTACACCTTC.

This clonotype occurred a few times. The chain recombines TRBV3-1 with TRBJ1-1; TRBD1 aligns across 9 bases. The CDR3 loop spans 23 amino acids. V gave up 4 bases and J gave up 1 base; unmatched junction bases: 28. From germline, CDR1 is LGHDT and CDR2 YNNKEL (reference sequence). CDR3 protein: CASSPSPSYRGLKEGLANTEAFF. CDR3 bases: TGTGCCAGCAGCCCAAGCCCCTCATACAGGGGGCTGAAAGAGGGCTTAGCGAACACTGAAGCTTTCTTT.

This clonotype was detected a few times. The rearrangement joins TRBV3-1 to TRBJ2-7; 7 bases are shared with TRBD1. This CDR3 has 15 amino acids. V gave up 3 bases and J gave up 1 base; unmatched junction bases: 6. Germline V gene data show CDR1 as LGHDT and CDR2 as YNNKEL (reference sequence). This CDR3 is CASSHGQGVSYEQYF. The CDR3 DNA reads as TGTGCCAGCAGCCATGGTCAGGGGGTTTCCTACGAGCAGTACTTC.

Ten or more counts support this clonotype. V usage is TRBV5-1 and J usage is TRBJ1-2; D is uncertain. Germline CDR1 SGHRS, CDR2 YFSETQ. The CDR3 totals 20 residues. V was trimmed by 4 bases and J by 1 base, leaving 29 bases between them. CDR3 coding DNA: TGCGCCAGCAGCACGGATCAAAGGTTTGGCGGAGCCTCACTTAACTATGGCTACACCTTC. Amino acid sequence: CASSTDQRFGGASLNYGYTF.

The genes are TRBV13 and TRBJ1-1; tentative D call: TRBD1 (5 bases). The CDR3 has 16 amino acids. CDR1 and CDR2 from the germline V gene are PRHDT and FYEKMQ (reference sequence). V was cut by 5 bases and J by 11 bases, with 27 bases left in between. CDR3 DNA: TGTGCCAGCAGCCCTCAAACGGACAACCGGGGACGCCTTGCTTTCTTT. Its protein is CASSPQTDNRGRLAFF.

The chain carries TRBV4-3 and TRBJ2-5; weak D call: TRBD2 (7 bases). The length of the CDR3 is 14 residues. Germline V gene data show CDR1 as LGHNA and CDR2 as YSLEER. V was cut by 3 bases and J by 5 bases, with 13 bases left in between. Here the CDR3 reads CASSQAWGGETQYF. CDR3 sequence (DNA): TGCGCCAGCAGCCAGGCTTGGGGGGGCGAGACCCAGTACTTC.

The chain recombines TRBV4-1 with TRBJ2-3; D remains unclear. The germline V gene encodes CDR1 MGHRA and CDR2 YSYEKL. The CDR3 spans 15 residues. V dropped 0 bases and J dropped 4 bases, with 11 bases sitting between them. The CDR3 here is CASSQDRSLADTQYF. The DNA for the CDR3 is TGCGCCAGCAGCCAAGATCGGTCGTTGGCAGATACGCAGTATTTT.

The genes are TRBV12-3 or TRBV12-4 and TRBJ1-5; D remains ambiguous. Trimming left V 5 bases short and J 6 bases short, with 11 bases between. CDR3 length equals 13 residues. Here the CDR3 reads CASSAQRLQPQHF. DNA for the CDR3: TGTGCCAGCAGTGCCCAACGTCTTCAGCCCCAGCATTTT.

This clonotype was seen a few times. The rearrangement joins TRBV24-1 to TRBJ1-4; TRBD1 matches at 10 bases. The CDR3 contains 18 residues. The germline V gene has CDR1 KGHDR and CDR2 SFDVKD. V was clipped by 5 bases and J by 5 bases; unmatched bases: 13. The CDR3 loop is CATSGGPGQGRRNEKLFF. CDR3 sequence (DNA): TGTGCCACCAGTGGGGGACCGGGACAGGGGCGGAGGAATGAAAAACTGTTTTTT.

The CDR3 DNA follows: TGTGCCACGTCGGGGGGGACCACTGAAGCTTTCTTT. Translating gives CATSGGTTEAFF. The chain couples TRBV10-3 to TRBJ1-1; tentatively, D is TRBD1 (5 bases). V shed 10 bases and J shed 4 bases, with 13 bases lying between them. Germline loops: CDR1 ENHRY, CDR2 SYGVKD. This CDR3 has 12 amino acids.

This clonotype was observed at least ten times. The chain has TRBV5-1 and TRBJ1-2, with D tentatively TRBD1 (5 bases). The V and J ends lost 5 bases and 7 bases respectively, with 15 bases between them. CDR1 and CDR2 from the germline V gene are SGHRS and YFSETQ. CDR3 length equals 13 residues. CDR3 protein: CASSLDRSFGYTF. The CDR3 DNA sequence: TGCGCCAGCAGTCTTGACAGATCATTTGGCTACACCTTC.

This clonotype was detected a few times. The V call is TRBV7-3, the J call TRBJ2-3; D is possibly TRBD2 (5 bases). Germline-derived CDR1 and CDR2 are SGHTA and FQGTGA. The CDR3 consists of 16 residues. V shed 5 bases and J shed 0 bases, with 15 bases lying between them. CDR3 bases: TGTGCCAGCAGCCTTACTAGTTATGCTAGCACAGATACGCAGTATTTT. This translates into CASSLTSYASTDTQYF.

This clonotype showed up just a few times. This rearrangement joins TRBV11-2 to TRBJ1-6; 11 nucleotides agree with TRBD1. CDR3 length: 15 residues. V shed 5 bases and J 10 bases; nucleotides not matched to a gene: 7. Germline V gene data show CDR1 as SGHAT and CDR2 as FQNNGV. CDR3: CASSRPGTGGSPLHF. CDR3 DNA sequence: TGTGCCAGCAGCCGGCCGGGGACAGGGGGATCACCCCTCCACTTT.

At least ten counts were recorded for this clonotype. The V gene is TRBV27, the J gene TRBJ2-5; 8 positions match TRBD2. Germline loops: CDR1 MNHEY, CDR2 SMNVEV (reference sequence). This CDR3 contains 14 residues. Trimming removed 5 bases from V and 5 bases from J; junction bases left unmatched: 7. The CDR3 is CASSHRVAGETQYF. CDR3 nucleotide sequence: TGTGCCAGCAGTCATCGGGTAGCGGGGGAGACCCAGTACTTC.

The rearrangement uses TRBV28 and TRBJ1-2, with D hard to call. Per the germline V gene, CDR1 is MDHEN and CDR2 is SYDVKM. V was shortened by 6 bases and J by 7 bases, with 15 bases between the two germline ends. This CDR3 is 13 amino acids long. The CDR3 is CASSSPLDGGYTF. CDR3 DNA: TGTGCCAGCAGCTCCCCCCTTGATGGTGGCTACACCTTC.

The V call is TRBV25-1, the J call TRBJ2-3; 12 bases agree with TRBD2. V dropped 5 bases and J dropped 6; count of bases not matched to a gene: 9. This CDR3 is built from 16 residues. Germline V gene sequence: CDR1 MGHDK, CDR2 SYGVNS. CDR3 in amino acids: CASSNRLAGAWDTQYF. CDR3 DNA: TGTGCCAGCAGTAACCGACTAGCGGGGGCCTGGGATACGCAGTATTTT.

The chain uses TRBV2 and TRBJ2-3; D gene ambiguous. The CDR3 has 16 residues. V was pared by 2 bases and J by 8 bases, with 20 bases between. From germline, CDR1 is SNHLY and CDR2 FYNNEI. CDR3 nucleotide sequence: TGTGCCAGCAGTGAATCCTTAAGAGTCCGCCGGGCTACGCAGTATTTT. Its protein product is CASSESLRVRRATQYF.

The CDR3 DNA reads as TGTGCCAGCAGCTTAAAACTGCGGGACACCGGGGAGCTGTTTTTT. Translation gives CASSLKLRDTGELFF. The chain joins TRBV7-9 to TRBJ2-2, with D tentatively TRBD2 (5 bases). Trimming stripped 2 bases from V and 3 bases from J, with 10 bases between. Germline CDR1 is SEHNR and CDR2 is FQNEAQ (reference sequence). There are 15 residues in the CDR3.

This clonotype was seen only a few times. The chain recombines TRBV4-1 with TRBJ2-3, with 10 bases aligning to TRBD2. Germline lookup yields CDR1 MGHRA and CDR2 YSYEKL. The CDR3 has 16 amino acids. Trimming took 4 bases from V and 2 from J; bases not matched to a gene: 6. CDR3 sequence: CASSRRAGGTTDTQYF. CDR3 DNA sequence: TGCGCCAGCAGCCGACGAGCGGGGGGGACCACAGATACGCAGTATTTT.

This sequence joins TRBV2 and TRBJ1-1, with D uncertain. The CDR3 totals 13 residues. Germline V gene data show CDR1 as SNHLY and CDR2 as FYNNEI. V lost 7 bases to trimming and J lost 0 bases, with 9 bases between them. CDR3 nucleotide sequence: TGTGCCAGCACTATGGTCCTGAACACTGAAGCTTTCTTT. Its protein is CASTMVLNTEAFF.

This clonotype turned up a few times. The genes are TRBV12-3 or TRBV12-4 and TRBJ1-6; D may be TRBD1 (6 bases). The CDR3 is 15 residues long. V lost 2 bases and J lost 9, with 14 bases in between. The DNA for the CDR3 is TGTGCCAGCAGTTTATGGGTACAGGGCGGTTCACCCCTCCACTTT. It specifies CASSLWVQGGSPLHF.

V and J are TRBV7-8 and TRBJ2-3; D unresolved. The CDR3 is 14 residues long. The germline V gene has CDR1 SGHVS and CDR2 FQNEAQ. V was clipped by 0 bases and J by 2 bases, with 6 bases between them. Written as DNA, the CDR3 is TGTGCCAGCAGCTTAGCCGCGTACACAGATACGCAGTATTTT. Protein sequence: CASSLAAYTDTQYF.

The chain employs TRBV5-1 and TRBJ2-5, with 10 bases identical to TRBD1. Trimming took 0 bases from V and 5 from J; bases not matched to a gene: 4. CDR3 length equals 15 residues. The V gene's germline CDR1 is SGHRS and CDR2 YFSETQ. For the CDR3, the DNA is TGCGCCAGCAGCTTGGGACAGGGGGCGCTTGAGACCCAGTACTTC. It translates to CASSLGQGALETQYF.

This clonotype was recorded once. The genes are TRBV7-2 and TRBJ2-5; D not resolved. Trimming pared 0 bases from V and 4 bases from J, leaving 12 bases between. CDR1 and CDR2 (germline): SGHTA, FQGNSA. The CDR3 covers 15 residues. In nucleotides, the CDR3 is TGTGCCAGCAGCTTAGCGCTTGGCTATTTAGAGACCCAGTACTTC. Amino acids: CASSLALGYLETQYF.